These 25 T cell receptor beta chains came from one sample sequenced in a study of blood T cell repertoires in COVID-19. This table comes from immunoSEQ multiplex PCR, and its TCRdb copy is limited to in-frame clones, with some not included. The sample consists of 300,000 to 400,000 clones, 85% of them appearing once. Specimen: PBMCs or T cells enriched from blood (not recorded which). The receptors were sampled from a woman under 40 who had been exposed to COVID-19.

This clone was counted ten times or more. At one boundary the junction diverges from the germline segment, which might be a read error. This chain uses TRBV7-7 with TRBJ1-1; D might be TRBD1 (6 bases). Germline values: CDR1 SSHAT, CDR2 FNYEAQ (reference sequence). The CDR3 loop spans 16 amino acids. CDR3: CASTPYVGQMNTEAFF. The CDR3 DNA is TGTGCTAGCACCCCTTACGTAGGACAGATGAACACTGAAGCTTTCTTT. The full variable domain, with the rest looked up from reference TRBV7-7 and TRBJ1-1, is GAGVSQSPRYKVTKRGQDVTLRCDPISSHATLYWYQQALGQGPEFLTYFNYEAQPDKSGLPSDRFSAERPEGSISTLTIQRTEQRDSAMYRCASTPYVGQMNTEAFFGQGTRLTVV.

This clone was seen a single time. CDR3 in amino acids: CASSSRTSGGYGTDTQYF. CDR3 in DNA: TGTGCCAGCAGCTCTCGGACTAGCGGGGGGTACGGCACAGATACGCAGTATTTT. The J gene is TRBJ2-3, the V gene TRBV5-8; 14 bases map to TRBD2. The germline CDR1 and CDR2 sequences are SGHTS and YDEGEE. V shed 3 bases, J shed 1 base, and the junction held 7 bases outside the gene matches. CDR3 length: 18 residues. The full variable domain, with the rest looked up from reference TRBV5-8 and TRBJ2-3, is EAGVTQSPTHLIKTRGQQATLRCSPISGHTSVYWYQQALGLGLQFLLWYDEGEERNRGNFPPRFSGRQFPNYSSELNVNALELEDSALYLCASSSRTSGGYGTDTQYFGPGTRLTVL.

CDR3 DNA: TGTGCCAGTAGGCGAGACTCCCGTTCTTCCGGGGAGCTGTTTTTT. Its translation: CASRRDSRSSGELFF. This sequence joins TRBV19 and TRBJ2-2; D call uncertain. V was cut by 6 bases and J by 6 bases, with 17 bases left in between. The CDR3 loop spans 15 amino acids. Germline V lookup: CDR1 LNHDA, CDR2 SQIVND (reference sequence). Full variable domain (remainder filled in from reference TRBV19 and TRBJ2-2): DGGITQSPKYLFRKEGQNVTLSCEQNLNHDAMYWYRQDPGQGLRLIYYSQIVNDFQKGDIAEGYSVSREKKESFPLTVTSAQKNPTAFYLCASRRDSRSSGELFFGEGSRLTVL.

This clone was seen a single time. V gene TRBV27 combines with J gene TRBJ2-7; D unresolved. The CDR3 is 14 residues long. Per the germline V gene, CDR1 is MNHEY and CDR2 is SMNVEV (reference sequence). The V and J ends lost 6 bases and 1 base respectively, with 13 bases between them. The chain's CDR3 is CASRREALSYEQYF. CDR3 nucleotides: TGTGCCAGCAGGCGAGAAGCGCTATCCTACGAGCAGTACTTC.

This clone was found once. The chain combines TRBV5-4 with TRBJ1-1; D is unclear. Looked up from germline, CDR1 is SGHNT and CDR2 is YYREEE (reference sequence). Trimming cost V 5 bases and J 5 bases, with 7 bases left between them. The CDR3 has 11 amino acids. Here the CDR3 DNA reads TGTGCCAGCAGTCCCGGTACTGAAGCTTTCTTT. Its protein product is CASSPGTEAFF.

Details on this clone: This clone may be a read error of a much larger clone one base away. Different DNA sequences within this sample yield the same CDR3. The chain recombines TRBV5-1 with TRBJ2-1, with 9 bases that match TRBD2. The V segment lost 3 bases and the J segment 2 bases; nucleotides outside the gene matches: 0. The CDR3 sequence is 14 residues long. Germline V CDR1 and CDR2: SGHRS, YFSETQ. The CDR3 spells CASSSSGAYNEQFF. The CDR3 region has the DNA TGCGCCAGCAGCTCTAGCGGGGCCTACAATGAGCAGTTCTTC.

The chain is built from TRBV7-2 and TRBJ1-5, with D perhaps matching TRBD1 (5 bases). There are 15 residues in the CDR3. V was pared by 6 bases and J by 0 bases, with 12 bases between. CDR1 and CDR2 (germline): SGHTA, FQGNSA. For the CDR3, the DNA is TGTGCCAGCAGTCGAGACAGAAATAGCAATCAGCCCCAGCATTTT. Translating it yields CASSRDRNSNQPQHF.

This clone was counted a single time. The chain recombines TRBV4-2 with TRBJ2-3, with 8 bases aligning to TRBD2. Per the germline V gene, CDR1 is LGHNA and CDR2 is YNFKEQ. V dropped 2 bases and J dropped 3; count of bases not matched to a gene: 13. The CDR3 is 18 amino acids. CDR3 sequence: CASSQTGGAARTTDTQYF. In nucleotides, the CDR3 is TGTGCCAGCAGCCAAACCGGGGGGGCTGCACGAACAACAGATACGCAGTATTTT.

This chain joins TRBV7-3 and TRBJ2-2; 7 nucleotides match TRBD1. This CDR3 contains 13 residues. Germline V gene lookup returns CDR1 SGHTA and CDR2 FQGTGA. The junction had 4 bases not matched to a gene; V was cut back by 5 bases and J by 7 bases. CDR3 sequence (DNA): TGTGCCAGCAGCAGACAGGGACACGGGGAGCTGTTTTTT. Translation gives CASSRQGHGELFF.

Concerning this clone: The junction shows a germline mismatch at one end, possibly a read error. V and J are TRBV7-7 and TRBJ1-2; TRBD1 might be the D (6 bases). The CDR3 covers 17 residues. CDR1 and CDR2 (germline): SSHAT, FNYEAQ (reference sequence). DNA of the CDR3: TGTGCTAGCAGCTTTAAGAGATTTACAGGGAATTGGAGAGGCTACACCTTC. This sequence encodes CASSFKRFTGNWRGYTF. Together with reference TRBV7-7 and TRBJ1-2, the CDR3 gives the full variable domain: GAGVSQSPRYKVTKRGQDVTLRCDPISSHATLYWYQQALGQGPEFLTYFNYEAQPDKSGLPSDRFSAERPEGSISTLTIQRTEQRDSAMYRCASSFKRFTGNWRGYTFGSGTRLTVV.

This clone was seen a handful of times. The chain recombines TRBV30 with TRBJ1-1; D call uncertain. Germline V gene data show CDR1 as GTSNPN and CDR2 as SVGIG (reference sequence). V was clipped by 3 bases and J by 0 bases, with 11 bases between them. This CDR3 has 14 residues. CDR3 bases: TGTGCCTGGAGGGAGCCTTGGATGAACACTGAAGCTTTCTTT. Translation: CAWREPWMNTEAFF.

This chain joins TRBV19 and TRBJ1-2; TRBD1 aligns across 9 bases. The germline gives CDR1 LNHDA, CDR2 SQIVND (reference sequence). Trimming took 9 bases from V and 0 from J; bases not matched to a gene: 8. The CDR3 runs 15 residues. The CDR3 spells CASQGDRVSNYGYTF. The CDR3 nucleotides read TGTGCCAGCCAGGGGGACAGGGTCTCTAACTATGGCTACACCTTC.

This clone was recorded a few times. This rearrangement joins TRBV5-4 to TRBJ2-7; 8 nucleotides align to TRBD2. V lost 3 bases to trimming and J lost 6 bases; unmatched junction nucleotides: 11. The length of the CDR3 is 15 residues. Germline V gene sequence: CDR1 SGHNT, CDR2 YYREEE (reference sequence). This chain's CDR3 is CASSSPTPGTSEQYF. The CDR3 DNA reads TGTGCCAGCAGCTCGCCCACCCCCGGGACTAGCGAGCAGTACTTC.

V is TRBV28 and J is TRBJ1-1, with D tentatively TRBD1 (5 bases). With 7 bases removed from V and 1 base from J, the gap between germline ends came to 16 bases. Germline assignment: CDR1 MDHEN and CDR2 SYDVKM. The CDR3 covers 15 residues. The CDR3 reads CASNWSDRPNTEAFF. DNA of the CDR3: TGTGCCAGCAATTGGTCCGACAGACCGAACACTGAAGCTTTCTTT.

The V call is TRBV5-8, the J call TRBJ1-6; D is unresolved. V was trimmed by 4 bases and J by 0 bases, leaving 11 bases between them. CDR3 length equals 16 residues. The germline V gene encodes CDR1 SGHTS and CDR2 YDEGEE. DNA of the CDR3: TGTGCCAGCAGCCGCGGCGGAAGCTCCTATAATTCACCCCTCCACTTT. This sequence encodes CASSRGGSSYNSPLHF.

In this sample, this clone turned up once. The chain couples TRBV5-1 to TRBJ1-3; unclear D gene. The CDR3 sequence is 14 residues long. V was cut by 5 bases and J by 6 bases, with 15 bases left in between. Germline loops: CDR1 SGHRS, CDR2 YFSETQ. The CDR3 DNA reads TGCGCCAGCAGGACCGGGATGGCGGAAAACACCATATATTTT. Translating gives CASRTGMAENTIYF. The entire variable domain, with the rest obtained from reference TRBV5-1 and TRBJ1-3, is as follows: KAGVTQTPRYLIKTRGQQVTLSCSPISGHRSVSWYQQTPGQGLQFLFEYFSETQRNKGNFPGRFSGRQFSNSRSEMNVSTLELGDSALYLCASRTGMAENTIYFGEGSWLTVV.

The chain is built from TRBV5-8 and TRBJ1-4, with TRBD1 matching 9 bases. The trim removed 2 bases at V and 5 bases at J, leaving 1 base unmatched. The CDR3 runs 14 residues. Germline assignment: CDR1 SGHTS and CDR2 YDEGEE. The CDR3 nucleotides read TGTGCCAGCAGCTTTGGGACAGGGAATGAAAAACTGTTTTTT. Translation gives CASSFGTGNEKLFF.

V is TRBV30 and J is TRBJ2-1, with TRBD2 matching 14 bases. The V gene end was trimmed by 5 bases and the J gene end by 1 base; junction bases not matched to a gene: 7. CDR3 length: 17 residues. Germline CDR1 reads GTSNPN; CDR2 reads SVGIG (reference sequence). Here the CDR3 DNA reads TGTGCCTGGGCCGGGACTAGCGGGAGCCTATCCTACAATGAGCAGTTCTTC. Its translation: CAWAGTSGSLSYNEQFF.

CDR3 nucleotide sequence: TGTGCCAGCAGCTTAGGCGGGACCCCAGAGACCCAGTACTTC. Translation gives CASSLGGTPETQYF. The chain carries TRBV7-9 and TRBJ2-5; possible D gene TRBD2, 6 bases. CDR3 length equals 14 residues. Looked up from germline, CDR1 is SEHNR and CDR2 is FQNEAQ (reference sequence). Trimming shortened V by 1 base and J by 4 bases, and 10 bases separated the two germline ends.

The chain couples TRBV9 to TRBJ1-1; D is possibly TRBD1 (6 bases). This CDR3 comprises 18 residues. CDR1 is SGDLS and CDR2 is YYNGEE in the germline V gene. With 7 bases removed from V and 0 bases from J, the gap between germline ends came to 25 bases. DNA of the CDR3: TGTGCCAGCGGACAGTGCCGTGGAGGCTCAGATATGAACACTGAAGCTTTCTTT. Translation gives CASGQCRGGSDMNTEAFF.

The V call is TRBV6-5, the J call TRBJ1-5; D not certain. V was shortened by 5 bases and J by 6 bases, with 8 bases between the two germline ends. Germline CDR1 and CDR2: MNHEY and SVGAGI. The CDR3 loop spans 12 amino acids. The CDR3 bases are TGTGCCAGCAGTCGGGATCCTCAGCCCCAGCATTTT. Translated, it gives CASSRDPQPQHF.

V is TRBV27 and J is TRBJ2-5, with 8 bases matching TRBD2. The CDR3 is 14 residues long. The germline CDR1 and CDR2 sequences are MNHEY and SMNVEV (reference sequence). V gave up 5 bases and J gave up 7 bases; unmatched junction bases: 9. CDR3 protein: CASSPPGLAGTQYF. CDR3 in DNA: TGTGCCAGCAGTCCTCCCGGCCTAGCGGGGACCCAGTACTTC.

The rearrangement joins TRBV5-4 to TRBJ2-5; TRBD2 is a possible D gene (5 bases). Germline-derived CDR1 and CDR2 are SGHNT and YYREEE (reference sequence). This CDR3 has 13 amino acids. Trimming removed 0 bases at V and 3 bases at J, with 6 bases between. CDR3 in amino acids: CASSLVREETQYF. In nucleotides, the CDR3 is TGTGCCAGCAGCTTGGTGAGGGAAGAGACCCAGTACTTC.

The V and J genes are TRBV6-1 and TRBJ2-7; tentative D call: TRBD2 (6 bases). Germline V lookup: CDR1 MNHNS, CDR2 SASEGT. Trimming shortened V by 3 bases and J by 1 base, and 13 bases separated the two germline ends. The CDR3 runs 15 residues. DNA of the CDR3: TGTGCCAGCAGTGAGCCGGGGACTGTTTCCTACGAGCAGTACTTC. Translation: CASSEPGTVSYEQYF.

The chain is built from TRBV29-1 and TRBJ1-1, with TRBD1 identical over 8 bases. Germline CDR1 is SQVTM and CDR2 is ANQGSEA. The CDR3 totals 14 residues. Trimming cost V 2 bases and J 6 bases; bases outside gene matches: 8. Here the CDR3 reads CSVEILDRESEAFF. The CDR3, as DNA: TGCAGCGTTGAAATTCTGGACAGGGAATCTGAAGCTTTCTTT.